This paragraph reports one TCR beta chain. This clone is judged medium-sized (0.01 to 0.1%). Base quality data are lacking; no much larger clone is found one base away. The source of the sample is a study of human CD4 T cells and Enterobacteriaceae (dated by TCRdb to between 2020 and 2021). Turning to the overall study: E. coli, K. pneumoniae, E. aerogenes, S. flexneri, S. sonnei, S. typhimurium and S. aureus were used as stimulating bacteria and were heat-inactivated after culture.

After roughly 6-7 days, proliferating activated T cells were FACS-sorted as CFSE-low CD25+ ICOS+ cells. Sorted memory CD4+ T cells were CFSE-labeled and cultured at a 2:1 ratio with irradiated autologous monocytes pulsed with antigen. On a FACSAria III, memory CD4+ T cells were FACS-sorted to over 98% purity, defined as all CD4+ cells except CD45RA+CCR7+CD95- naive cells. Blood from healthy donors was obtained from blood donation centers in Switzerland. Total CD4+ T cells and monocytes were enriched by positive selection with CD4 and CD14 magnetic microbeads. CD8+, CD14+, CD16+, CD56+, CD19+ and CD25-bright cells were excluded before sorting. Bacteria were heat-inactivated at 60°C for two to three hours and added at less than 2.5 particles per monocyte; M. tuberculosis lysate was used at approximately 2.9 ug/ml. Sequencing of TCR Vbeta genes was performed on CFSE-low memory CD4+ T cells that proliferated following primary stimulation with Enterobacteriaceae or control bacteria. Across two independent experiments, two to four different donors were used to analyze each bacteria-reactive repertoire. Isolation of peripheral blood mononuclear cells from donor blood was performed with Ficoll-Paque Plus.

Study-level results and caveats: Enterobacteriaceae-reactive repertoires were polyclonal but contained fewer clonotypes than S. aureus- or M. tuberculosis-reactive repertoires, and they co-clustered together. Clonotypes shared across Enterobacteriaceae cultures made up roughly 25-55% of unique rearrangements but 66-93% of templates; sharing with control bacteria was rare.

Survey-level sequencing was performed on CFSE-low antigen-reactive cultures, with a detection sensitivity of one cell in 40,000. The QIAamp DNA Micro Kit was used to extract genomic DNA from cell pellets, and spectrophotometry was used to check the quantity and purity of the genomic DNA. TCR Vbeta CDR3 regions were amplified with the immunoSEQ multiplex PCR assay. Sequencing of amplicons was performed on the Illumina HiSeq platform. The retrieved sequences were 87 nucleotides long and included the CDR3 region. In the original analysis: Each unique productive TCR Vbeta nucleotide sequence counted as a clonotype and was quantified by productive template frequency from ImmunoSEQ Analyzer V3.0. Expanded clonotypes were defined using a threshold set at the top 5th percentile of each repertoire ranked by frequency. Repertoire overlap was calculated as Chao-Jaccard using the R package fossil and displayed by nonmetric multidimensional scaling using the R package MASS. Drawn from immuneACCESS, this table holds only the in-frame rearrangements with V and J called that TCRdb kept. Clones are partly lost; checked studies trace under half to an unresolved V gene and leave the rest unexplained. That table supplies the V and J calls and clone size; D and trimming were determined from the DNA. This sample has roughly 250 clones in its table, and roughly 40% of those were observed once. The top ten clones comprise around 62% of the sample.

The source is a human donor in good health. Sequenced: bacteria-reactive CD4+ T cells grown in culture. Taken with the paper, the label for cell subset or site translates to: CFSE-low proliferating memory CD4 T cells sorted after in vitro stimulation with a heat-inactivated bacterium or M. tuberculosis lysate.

The DNA is as follows: TGTGCCAGCAGTGAAGATACTAGCGGGAGCAATGAGCAGTTCTTC. This yields the protein CASSEDTSGSNEQFF. The sequence joins TRBV6-4 to TRBJ2-1; TRBD2 matches 11 bases in the middle. Its CDR3 holds 15 amino acids, cysteine through phenylalanine. Left in the record is the CDR3 DNA by itself, 45 bases read in frame from the first base. Relative to germline, V is missing 3 bases and J is missing 6 bases, with 4 bases of the junction outside any gene match. CDR1 and CDR2, per the germline V gene, are MRHNA and SNTAGT.